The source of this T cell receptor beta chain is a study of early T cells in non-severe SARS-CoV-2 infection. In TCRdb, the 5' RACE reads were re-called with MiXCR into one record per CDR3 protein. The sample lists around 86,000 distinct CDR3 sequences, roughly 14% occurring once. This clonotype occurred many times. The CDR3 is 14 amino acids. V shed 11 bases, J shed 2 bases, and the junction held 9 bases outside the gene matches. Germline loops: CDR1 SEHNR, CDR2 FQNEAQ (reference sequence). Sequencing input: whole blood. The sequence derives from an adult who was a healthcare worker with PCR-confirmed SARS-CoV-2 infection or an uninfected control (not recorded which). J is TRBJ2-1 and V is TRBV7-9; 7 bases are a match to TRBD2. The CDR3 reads CAQALGGAYNEQFF. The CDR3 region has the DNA TGTGCCCAGGCCTTGGGGGGGGCCTACAATGAGCAGTTCTTC.